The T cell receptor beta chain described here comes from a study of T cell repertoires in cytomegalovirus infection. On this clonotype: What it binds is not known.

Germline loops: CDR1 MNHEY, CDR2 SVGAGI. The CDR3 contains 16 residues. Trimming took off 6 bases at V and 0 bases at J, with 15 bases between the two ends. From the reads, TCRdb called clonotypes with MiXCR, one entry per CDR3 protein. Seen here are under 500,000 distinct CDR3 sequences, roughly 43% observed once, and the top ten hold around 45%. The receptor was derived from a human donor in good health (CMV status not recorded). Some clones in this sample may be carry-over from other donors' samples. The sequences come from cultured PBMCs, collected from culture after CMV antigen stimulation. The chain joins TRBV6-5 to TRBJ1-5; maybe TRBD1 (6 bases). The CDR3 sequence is CASSRGGLYSNQPQHF. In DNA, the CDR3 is TGTGCCAGCAGCCGAGGGGGGCTCTATAGCAATCAGCCCCAGCATTTT.